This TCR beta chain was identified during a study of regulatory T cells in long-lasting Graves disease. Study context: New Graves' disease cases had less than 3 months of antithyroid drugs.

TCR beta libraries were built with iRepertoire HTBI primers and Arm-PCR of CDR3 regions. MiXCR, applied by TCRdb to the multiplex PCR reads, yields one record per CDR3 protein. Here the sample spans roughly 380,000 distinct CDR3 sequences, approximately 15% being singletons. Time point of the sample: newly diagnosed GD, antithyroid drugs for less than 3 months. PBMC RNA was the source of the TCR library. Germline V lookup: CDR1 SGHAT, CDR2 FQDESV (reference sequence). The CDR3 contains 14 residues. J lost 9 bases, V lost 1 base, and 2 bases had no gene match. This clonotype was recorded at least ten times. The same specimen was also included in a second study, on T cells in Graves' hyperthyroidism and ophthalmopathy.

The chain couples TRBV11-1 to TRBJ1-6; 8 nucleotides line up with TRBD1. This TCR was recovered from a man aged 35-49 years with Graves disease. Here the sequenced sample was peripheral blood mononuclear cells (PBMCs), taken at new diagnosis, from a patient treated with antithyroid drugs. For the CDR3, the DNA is TGTGCCAGCAGCTTAGACAGGGGGAGTTCACCCCTCCACTTT. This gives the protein CASSLDRGSSPLHF.